This T cell receptor beta chain was profiled in a study of CD4+ T cells in melanoma. Method: immunoSEQ multiplex PCR; TCRdb's copy keeps in-frame clones and lacks some. The profile shows about 140,000 clones, about 90% of them singletons. The trim removed 0 bases at V and 2 bases at J, leaving 1 base unmatched. The CDR3 extends over 15 amino acids. The germline V gene has CDR1 KGHSH and CDR2 LQKENI. This clone was seen just once. Its antigen is unidentified. Study outcomes and limitations: In melanoma, neoantigen-specific CD4+ T cells reportedly differed in differentiation state. A reported correlation linked neoantigen-specific CD4+ T cells to CD8+, macrophage and B cell function.

The V gene is TRBV18, the J gene TRBJ2-7, with 10 positions matching TRBD2. This clonotype originated in a human donor with melanoma. CDR3 amino acids: CASSPPSGGAYEQYF. The CDR3 DNA reads TGTGCCAGCTCACCACCGAGCGGGGGGGCCTACGAGCAGTACTTC.